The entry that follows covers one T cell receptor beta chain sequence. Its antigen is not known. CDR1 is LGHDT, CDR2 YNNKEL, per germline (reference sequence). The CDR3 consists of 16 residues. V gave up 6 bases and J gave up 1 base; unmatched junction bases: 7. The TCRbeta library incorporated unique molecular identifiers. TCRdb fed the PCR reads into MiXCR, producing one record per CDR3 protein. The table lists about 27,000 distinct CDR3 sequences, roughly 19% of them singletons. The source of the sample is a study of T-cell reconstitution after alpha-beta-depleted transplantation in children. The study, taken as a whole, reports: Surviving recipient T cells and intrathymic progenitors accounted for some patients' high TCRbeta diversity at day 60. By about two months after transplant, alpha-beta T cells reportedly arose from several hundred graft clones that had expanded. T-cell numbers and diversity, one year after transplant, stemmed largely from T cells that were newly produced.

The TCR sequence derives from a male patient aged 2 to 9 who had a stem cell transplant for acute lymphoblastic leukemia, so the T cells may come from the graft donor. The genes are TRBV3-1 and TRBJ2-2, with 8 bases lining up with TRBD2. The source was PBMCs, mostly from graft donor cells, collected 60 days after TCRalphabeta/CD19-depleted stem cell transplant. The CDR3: CASSLGGGRNTGELFF. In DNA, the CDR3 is TGTGCCAGCAGTCTCGGCGGGGGGCGGAACACCGGGGAGCTGTTTTTT.